The T cell receptor beta chain described here comes from a study of chemoradiotherapy in HPV16-positive cancers (dated by TCRdb to between 2021 and 2024). With regard to the full study: Functional T-cell assays on cells from a couple of HPV16-positive patients defined candidate HPV-specific T-cell clones and common TCR motifs. Whether T-cell immunity against the HPV oncoproteins E6 and E7 changes during chemoradiotherapy and whether survival is affected by this immunity were examined in the study. The candidate HPV-specific TCRs and motifs were subsequently tracked in TCR repertoires obtained from 90 or so patients with HPV-related cancers. What the work shows at the level of the full study, not this receptor alone: Among HPV16-positive patients, expansion of HPV-responsive T cells during chemoradiotherapy was associated with better recurrence-free survival. Expansion of candidate HPV-specific clones and E7-related TCR motifs was observed in the tumor microenvironment during treatment, whereas no such expansion was observed for non-HPV-specific T cells. The functional definition of HPV-specific T cells came from only two HPV16-positive patients, and the survival association was reported for HPV16-positive patients.

This clone was counted a few times. Its antigen is unknown. No base-level quality is on record; no much larger clone is a single base apart. Repertoires were sampled multiple times during chemoradiotherapy, which allowed clonal expansion in the tumor microenvironment to be followed. The method was the immunoSEQ multiplex PCR assay. In TCRdb, the immuneACCESS table is reduced to in-frame sequences with V and J assigned. These tables do not hold every clone; where another copy was compared, an unresolved V gene accounts for under half, and the others remain unexplained. The sample contains approximately 32,000 clones, about 89% of them found a single time. The top ten clones comprise 3% to 3.5% of the sample. The receptor's source is a human donor with HPV-associated anogenital cancer. The sample in question was blood, obtained from a patient who underwent chemoradiotherapy.

The CDR3 protein is CASSQDPRENYGYTF. DNA sequence: TGTGCCAGCAGCCAAGATCCTAGGGAAAACTATGGCTACACCTTC. The chain is assembled from TRBV4-2 and TRBJ1-2; too little of a D gene remains to name it. Taken from cysteine to phenylalanine, the CDR3 has 15 residues. Kept here is only the CDR3 DNA, which spans 45 bases and is read in frame from base 1. Looking up the germline V gene yields CDR1 LGHNA and CDR2 YNFKEQ. The V and J ends are trimmed by 0 bases and 2 bases, leaving 10 bases between them.